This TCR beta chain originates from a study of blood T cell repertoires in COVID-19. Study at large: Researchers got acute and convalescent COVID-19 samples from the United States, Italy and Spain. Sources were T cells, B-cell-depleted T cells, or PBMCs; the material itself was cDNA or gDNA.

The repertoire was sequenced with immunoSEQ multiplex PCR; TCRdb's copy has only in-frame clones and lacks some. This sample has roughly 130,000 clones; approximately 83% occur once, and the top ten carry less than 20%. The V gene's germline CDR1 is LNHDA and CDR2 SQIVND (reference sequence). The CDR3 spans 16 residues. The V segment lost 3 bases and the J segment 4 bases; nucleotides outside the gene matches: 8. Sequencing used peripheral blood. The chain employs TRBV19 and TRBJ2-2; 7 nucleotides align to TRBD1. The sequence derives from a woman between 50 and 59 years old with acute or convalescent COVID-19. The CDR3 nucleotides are TGTGCCAGTAGTATCGGGACAGTTAAATCCACCGGGGAGCTGTTTTTT. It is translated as CASSIGTVKSTGELFF.